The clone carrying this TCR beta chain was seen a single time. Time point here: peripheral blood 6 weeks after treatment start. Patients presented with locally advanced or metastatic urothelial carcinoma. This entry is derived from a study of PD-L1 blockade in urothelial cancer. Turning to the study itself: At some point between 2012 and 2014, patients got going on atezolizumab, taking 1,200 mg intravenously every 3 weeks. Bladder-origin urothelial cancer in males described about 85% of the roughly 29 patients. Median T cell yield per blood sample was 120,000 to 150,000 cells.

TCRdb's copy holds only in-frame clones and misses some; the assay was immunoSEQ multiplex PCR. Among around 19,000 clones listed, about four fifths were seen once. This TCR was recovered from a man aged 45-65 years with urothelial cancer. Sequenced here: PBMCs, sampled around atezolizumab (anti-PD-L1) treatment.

The CDR3 coding sequence is TGTGCCAGCAGTGATCCAGGGTCACTGGGTTCTACTGAAGCTTTCTTT. It encodes CASSDPGSLGSTEAFF. V gene TRBV6-1 combines with J gene TRBJ1-1; D possibly corresponds to TRBD1 (5 bases). CDR1 MNHNS and CDR2 SASEGT come from the germline V gene. Between the trimmed V and J ends, which lost 3 bases and 5 bases, there was a span of 19 bases. The CDR3 sequence is 16 residues long.